A single sample gave rise to the 15 T cell receptor beta chains below, sequenced in a study of PD-1 blockade in classical Hodgkin lymphoma. Relapses following autologous stem cell transplantation were seen in all patients, with brentuximab vedotin exposure varying. The method was immunoSEQ multiplex PCR; TCRdb's version includes in-frame clones alone and lacks a portion of them. This table has about 100,000 clones, around four fifths appearing once. This sample comprised peripheral blood mononuclear cells (PBMCs), obtained at baseline. All receptors come from a human donor with classical Hodgkin lymphoma.

This chain joins TRBV27 and TRBJ1-5; 7 nucleotides line up with TRBD1. Germline lookup yields CDR1 MNHEY and CDR2 SMNVEV (reference sequence). This CDR3 contains 13 residues. V gave up 6 bases and J gave up 4 bases; unmatched junction bases: 3. The CDR3: CASRVTGNQPQHF. CDR3 DNA: TGTGCCAGCAGGGTGACAGGGAATCAGCCCCAGCATTTT.

The chain employs TRBV6-1 and TRBJ1-2; D may be TRBD1 (5 bases). The CDR3 spans 14 residues. Germline values: CDR1 MNHNS, CDR2 SASEGT. Trimming took off 4 bases at V and 3 bases at J, with 12 bases between the two ends. CDR3 in amino acids: CASSGDGLDYGYTF. DNA of the CDR3: TGTGCCAGCAGTGGGGACGGGCTTGACTATGGCTACACCTTC.

The chain joins TRBV2 to TRBJ2-5; D unresolved. CDR1 is SNHLY and CDR2 is FYNNEI in the germline V gene. With 4 bases removed from V and 2 bases from J, the gap between germline ends came to 8 bases. This CDR3 has 13 residues. CDR3 amino acids: CASSAVGQETQYF. The CDR3 region has the DNA TGTGCCAGCAGTGCGGTGGGGCAAGAGACCCAGTACTTC.

This clone has only one observation. The V and J genes are TRBV5-4 and TRBJ1-6; D gene uncertain. The germline CDR1 and CDR2 sequences are SGHNT and YYREEE (reference sequence). V lost 3 bases, J lost 8 bases, and 12 bases lay in between. This CDR3 spans 14 amino acids. The CDR3 loop is CASSSPRGDSPLHF. The CDR3 region has the DNA TGTGCCAGCAGCTCCCCCAGAGGAGATTCACCCCTCCACTTT.

The chain joins TRBV5-1 to TRBJ2-2; D remains ambiguous. There are 13 residues in the CDR3. The ends were cut back, 0 bases at V and 4 bases at J, with 4 bases in the middle. The germline CDR1 and CDR2 sequences are SGHRS and YFSETQ. CDR3 nucleotides: TGCGCCAGCAGCTTGGCGGGCACCGGGGAGCTGTTTTTT. It encodes CASSLAGTGELFF. The variable domain in full, completed from reference TRBV5-1 and TRBJ2-2, reads KAGVTQTPRYLIKTRGQQVTLSCSPISGHRSVSWYQQTPGQGLQFLFEYFSETQRNKGNFPGRFSGRQFSNSRSEMNVSTLELGDSALYLCASSLAGTGELFFGEGSRLTVL.

The V and J genes are TRBV19 and TRBJ2-6; D might be TRBD1 (5 bases). The CDR3 covers 15 residues. Germline values: CDR1 LNHDA, CDR2 SQIVND (reference sequence). Deletions cut 3 bases from V and 3 bases from J, with 9 bases between. The CDR3 region is CASSIKGRGANVLTF. The CDR3 DNA follows: TGTGCCAGTAGTATTAAGGGGCGTGGGGCCAACGTCCTGACTTTC.

The V call is TRBV7-2, the J call TRBJ2-3; no reliable D call. CDR1 and CDR2 from the germline V gene are SGHTA and FQGNSA. Trimming shortened V by 3 bases and J by 6 bases, and 10 bases separated the two germline ends. There are 13 residues in the CDR3. CDR3 sequence (DNA): TGTGCCAGCAGCTTTACCGGCTTGGATACGCAGTATTTT. As protein: CASSFTGLDTQYF.

This clone was detected a few times. This chain links TRBV7-4 with TRBJ1-1; 9 bases map to TRBD1. CDR3 length: 14 amino acids. CDR1 is SGHVT and CDR2 is SQSDAQ in the germline V gene. V dropped 5 bases and J dropped 5; count of bases not matched to a gene: 6. The CDR3 region is CASSLQGARTEAFF. For the CDR3, the DNA is TGTGCCAGCAGCCTACAGGGGGCGCGTACTGAAGCTTTCTTT. The full variable domain, completed using reference TRBV7-4 and TRBJ1-1, is GAGVSQSPRYKVAKRGRDVALRCDSISGHVTLYWYRQTLGQGSEVLTYSQSDAQRDKSGRPSGRFSAERPERSVSTLKIQRTEQGDSAVYLCASSLQGARTEAFFGQGTRLTVV.

The chain couples TRBV6-4 to TRBJ2-3; the match to TRBD2 covers 7 bases. The CDR3 extends over 14 amino acids. V trimming: 5 bases; J trimming: 5 bases; junction bases outside the gene matches: 7. Germline-derived CDR1 and CDR2 are MRHNA and SNTAGT. This CDR3 is CASSLGEGGDTQYF. DNA for the CDR3: TGTGCCAGCAGTCTGGGGGAGGGTGGAGATACGCAGTATTTT.

The chain links TRBV21-1 to TRBJ2-1; TRBD2 is the table's D call and was not checked against the DNA. TRBV21-1 is annotated as a pseudogene. This CDR3 spans 16 amino acids. The DNA for the CDR3 is TGTGCCAGCAGCAAAGCTCGCGGGAGGGCCGACAATGAGCAGTTCTTC. The encoded protein is CASSKARGRADNEQFF.

This chain uses TRBV5-8 with TRBJ2-1, with 9 bases aligning to TRBD1. CDR1 SGHTS and CDR2 YDEGEE come from the germline V gene. Trimming removed 5 bases from V and 4 bases from J; junction bases left unmatched: 7. The CDR3 loop spans 15 amino acids. CDR3 nucleotides: TGTGCCAGCAGTTTAGGACAGGGGCCATACAATGAGCAGTTCTTC. Its translation: CASSLGQGPYNEQFF.

Notes on this clone: The sample has other DNA sequences that encode this CDR3 too. The rearrangement uses TRBV5-1 and TRBJ1-1; 7 nucleotides match TRBD1. Germline assignment: CDR1 SGHRS and CDR2 YFSETQ. The CDR3 consists of 15 residues. V gave up 4 bases and J gave up 4 bases; unmatched junction bases: 10. The chain's CDR3 is CASSSSRGRVTEAFF. The CDR3 DNA sequence: TGCGCCAGCAGCAGTTCTAGGGGGCGGGTCACTGAAGCTTTCTTT. The variable domain in full, completed from reference TRBV5-1 and TRBJ1-1, reads KAGVTQTPRYLIKTRGQQVTLSCSPISGHRSVSWYQQTPGQGLQFLFEYFSETQRNKGNFPGRFSGRQFSNSRSEMNVSTLELGDSALYLCASSSSRGRVTEAFFGQGTRLTVV.

This sequence joins TRBV19 and TRBJ2-1, with a possible D match to TRBD2 (5 bases). This CDR3 has 16 amino acids. The germline CDR1 and CDR2 sequences are LNHDA and SQIVND (reference sequence). V was shortened by 4 bases and J by 0 bases, with 13 bases between the two germline ends. The CDR3 nucleotides are TGTGCCAGTAGTAGTGGACTGTCCCGCTCCTACAATGAGCAGTTCTTC. This gives the protein CASSSGLSRSYNEQFF.

V is TRBV10-3 and J is TRBJ2-1; 9 positions match TRBD2. The CDR3 length is 16 residues. CDR1 is ENHRY and CDR2 is SYGVKD in the germline V gene. Trimming took 4 bases from V and 3 from J; bases not matched to a gene: 7. The CDR3, as DNA: TGTGCCATCAGTGCCCCGGGTAGCGGGAGCTACAATGAGCAGTTCTTC. Protein: CAISAPGSGSYNEQFF.

The CDR3 loop is CASSREGEGAGGYTF. The CDR3 region has the DNA TGCGCCAGCAGCCGCGAAGGAGAGGGGGCCGGTGGCTACACCTTC. The chain uses TRBV5-1 and TRBJ1-2, with 7 nucleotides matching TRBD1. Germline trimming cut 4 bases from V and 7 bases from J; bases unmatched to any gene: 13. CDR3 size: 15 residues. From germline, CDR1 is SGHRS and CDR2 YFSETQ.